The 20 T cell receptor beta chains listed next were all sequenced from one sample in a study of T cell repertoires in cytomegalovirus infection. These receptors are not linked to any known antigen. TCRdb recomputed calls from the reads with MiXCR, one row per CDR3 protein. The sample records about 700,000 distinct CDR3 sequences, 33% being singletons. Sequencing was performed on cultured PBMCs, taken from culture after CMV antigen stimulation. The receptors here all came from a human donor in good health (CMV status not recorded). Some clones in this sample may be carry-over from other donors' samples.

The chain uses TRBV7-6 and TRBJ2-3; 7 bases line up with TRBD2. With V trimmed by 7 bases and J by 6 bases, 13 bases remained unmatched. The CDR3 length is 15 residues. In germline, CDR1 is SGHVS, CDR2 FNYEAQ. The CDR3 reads CASTGEGWAIDTQYF. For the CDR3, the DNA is TGTGCCAGCACCGGGGAGGGTTGGGCTATCGATACGCAGTATTTT.

CDR3 residues: CASKWTENTEAFF. DNA of the CDR3: TGTGCCAGCAAATGGACTGAGAACACTGAAGCTTTCTTT. This chain joins TRBV2 and TRBJ1-1; no clear D. The CDR3 sequence is 13 residues long. V dropped 7 bases and J dropped 1 base, with 10 bases sitting between them. Germline CDR1 SNHLY, CDR2 FYNNEI.

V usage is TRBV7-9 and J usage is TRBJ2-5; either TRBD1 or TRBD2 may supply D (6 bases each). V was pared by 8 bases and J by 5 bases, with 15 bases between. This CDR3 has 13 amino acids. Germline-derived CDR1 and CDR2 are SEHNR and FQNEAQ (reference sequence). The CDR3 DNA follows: TGTGCCAGCCGGATGGGGGGCGCGGAGACCCAGTACTTC. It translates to CASRMGGAETQYF.

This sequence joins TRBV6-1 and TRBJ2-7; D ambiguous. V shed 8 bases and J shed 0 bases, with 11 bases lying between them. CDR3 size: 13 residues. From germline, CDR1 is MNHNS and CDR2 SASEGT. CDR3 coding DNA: TGTGCCAGCGACGCAGGTACCTCCTACGAGCAGTACTTC. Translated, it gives CASDAGTSYEQYF.

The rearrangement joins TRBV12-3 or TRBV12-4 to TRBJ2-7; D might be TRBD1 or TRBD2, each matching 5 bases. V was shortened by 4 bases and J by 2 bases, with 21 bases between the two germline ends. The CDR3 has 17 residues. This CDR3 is CASSSGTTSAKTYEQYF. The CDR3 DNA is TGTGCCAGCAGTTCCGGGACCACATCAGCCAAGACCTACGAGCAGTACTTC.

The CDR3 DNA follows: TGTGCCACCAGTGATTCGGGAGGGCCTGGGAATGAGCAGTTCTTC. Encoded protein: CATSDSGGPGNEQFF. V is TRBV24-1 and J is TRBJ2-1; 8 bases fit TRBD2. Germline lookup yields CDR1 KGHDR and CDR2 SFDVKD. The CDR3 contains 15 residues. The V gene end was trimmed by 2 bases and the J gene end by 7 bases; junction bases not matched to a gene: 6.

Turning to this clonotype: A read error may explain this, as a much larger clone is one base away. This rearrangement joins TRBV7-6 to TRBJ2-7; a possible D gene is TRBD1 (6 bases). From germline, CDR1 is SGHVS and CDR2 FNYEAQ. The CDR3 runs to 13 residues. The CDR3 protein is CASSPRTDYGQYF. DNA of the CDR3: TGTGCCAGCAGCCCCAGGACAGACTACGGGCAGTACTTC. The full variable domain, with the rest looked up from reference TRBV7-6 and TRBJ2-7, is GAGVSQSPRYKVTKRGQDVALRCDPISGHVSLYWYRQALGQGPEFLTYFNYEAQQDKSGLPNDRFSAERPEGSISTLTIQRTEQRDSAMYRCASSPRTDYGQYFGPGTRLTVT.

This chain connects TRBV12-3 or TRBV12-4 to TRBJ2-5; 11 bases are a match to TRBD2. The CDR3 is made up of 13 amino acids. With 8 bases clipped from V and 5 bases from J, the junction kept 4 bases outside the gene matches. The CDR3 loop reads CASGTSGGETQYF. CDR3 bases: TGTGCCAGCGGGACTAGCGGAGGGGAGACCCAGTACTTC.

The CDR3 protein is CASSLDPRRVTFSGANVLTF. Here the CDR3 DNA reads TGTGCCAGCAGCTTAGATCCCCGTCGCGTGACATTCTCTGGGGCCAACGTCCTGACTTTC. The rearrangement links TRBV11-2 to TRBJ2-6; no clear D gene. Germline CDR1 SGHAT, CDR2 FQNNGV. The CDR3 consists of 20 residues. Trimming removed 0 bases from V and 0 bases from J, with 18 bases in between.

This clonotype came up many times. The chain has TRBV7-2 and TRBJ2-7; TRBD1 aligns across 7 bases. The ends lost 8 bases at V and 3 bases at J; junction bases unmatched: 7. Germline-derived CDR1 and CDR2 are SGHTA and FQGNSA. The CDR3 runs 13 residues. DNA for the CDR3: TGTGCCAGCGGAAGACAGGGTAACTACGAGCAGTACTTC. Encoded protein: CASGRQGNYEQYF.

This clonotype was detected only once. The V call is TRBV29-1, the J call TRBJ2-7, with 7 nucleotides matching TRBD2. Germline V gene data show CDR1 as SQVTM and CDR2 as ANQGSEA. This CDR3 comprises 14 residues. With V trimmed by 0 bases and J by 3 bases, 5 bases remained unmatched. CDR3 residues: CSVEEGAGNYEQYF. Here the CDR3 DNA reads TGCAGCGTTGAAGAGGGAGCGGGGAACTACGAGCAGTACTTC.

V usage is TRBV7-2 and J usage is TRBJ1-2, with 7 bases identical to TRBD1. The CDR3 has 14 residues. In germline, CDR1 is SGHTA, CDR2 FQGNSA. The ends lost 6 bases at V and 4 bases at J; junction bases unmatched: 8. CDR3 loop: CASSKPGQIYGYTF. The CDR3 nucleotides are TGTGCCAGCAGTAAACCGGGACAGATCTATGGCTACACCTTC.

The CDR3 sequence is CASNGDSGNIQYF. The DNA of the CDR3 is TGTGCCAGCAACGGTGATTCGGGAAACATTCAGTACTTC. The chain couples TRBV2 to TRBJ2-4, with D uncertain. Per germline, CDR1 SNHLY and CDR2 FYNNEI. This CDR3 comprises 13 residues. V was trimmed by 7 bases and J by 6 bases, leaving 13 bases between them.

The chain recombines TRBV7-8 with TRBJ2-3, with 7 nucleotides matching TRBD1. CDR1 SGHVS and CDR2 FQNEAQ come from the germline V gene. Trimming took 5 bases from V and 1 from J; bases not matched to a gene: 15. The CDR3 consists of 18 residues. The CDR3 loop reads CASSPRLSGQKRTDTQYF. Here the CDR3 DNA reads TGTGCCAGCAGCCCCAGGCTGTCGGGACAGAAACGCACAGATACGCAGTATTTT. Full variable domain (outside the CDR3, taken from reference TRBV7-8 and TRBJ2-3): GAGVSQSPRYKVAKRGQDVALRCDPISGHVSLFWYQQALGQGPEFLTYFQNEAQLDKSGLPSDRFFAERPEGSVSTLKIQRTQQEDSAVYLCASSPRLSGQKRTDTQYFGPGTRLTVL.

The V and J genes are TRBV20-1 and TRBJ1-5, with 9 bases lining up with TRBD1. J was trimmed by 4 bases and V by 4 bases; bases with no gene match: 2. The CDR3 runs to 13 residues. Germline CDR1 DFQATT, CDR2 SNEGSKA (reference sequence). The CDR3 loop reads CSAMTGGNQPQHF. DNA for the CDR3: TGCAGTGCTATGACAGGGGGAAATCAGCCCCAGCATTTT.

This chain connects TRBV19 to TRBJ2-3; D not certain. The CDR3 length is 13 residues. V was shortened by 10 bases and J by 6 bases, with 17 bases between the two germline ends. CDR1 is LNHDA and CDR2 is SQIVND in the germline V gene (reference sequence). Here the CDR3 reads CATSFSQVDTQYF. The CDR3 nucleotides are TGTGCCACATCATTTAGTCAGGTTGATACGCAGTATTTT.

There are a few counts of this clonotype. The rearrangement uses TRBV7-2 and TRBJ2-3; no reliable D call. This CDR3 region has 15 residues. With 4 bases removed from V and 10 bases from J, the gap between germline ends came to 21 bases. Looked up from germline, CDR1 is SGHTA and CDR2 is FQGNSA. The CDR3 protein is CASSSERLQVGAQYF. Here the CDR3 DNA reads TGTGCCAGCAGCTCAGAGAGGCTCCAGGTCGGCGCGCAGTATTTT.

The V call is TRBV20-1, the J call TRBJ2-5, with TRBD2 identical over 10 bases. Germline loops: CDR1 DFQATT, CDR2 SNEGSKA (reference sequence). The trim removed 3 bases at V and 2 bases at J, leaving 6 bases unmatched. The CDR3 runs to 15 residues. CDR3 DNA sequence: TGCAGTGCTAGCTTACTAGCGGGGCTTCAAGAGACCCAGTACTTC. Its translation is CSASLLAGLQETQYF.

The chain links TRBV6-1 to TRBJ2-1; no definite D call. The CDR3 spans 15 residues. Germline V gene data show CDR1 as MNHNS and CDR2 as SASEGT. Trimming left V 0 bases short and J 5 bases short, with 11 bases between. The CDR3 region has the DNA TGTGCCAGCAGTGAAGCGCACGTGGCCCACAATGAGCAGTTCTTC. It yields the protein CASSEAHVAHNEQFF.

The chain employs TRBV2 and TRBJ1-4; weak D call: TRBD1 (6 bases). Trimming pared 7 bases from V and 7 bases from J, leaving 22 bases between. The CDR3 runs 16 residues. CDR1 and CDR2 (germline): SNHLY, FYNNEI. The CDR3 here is CASMGGTRIWVEKLFF. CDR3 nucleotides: TGTGCCAGCATGGGAGGGACAAGGATCTGGGTTGAAAAACTGTTTTTT.